One and the same sample provided the 21 T cell receptor beta chains below, sequenced in a study of blood T cell repertoires in COVID-19. Method: immunoSEQ multiplex PCR; TCRdb's copy keeps in-frame clones and lacks some. The data hold fewer than 500,000 clones, with approximately 87% observed a single time. Sequenced: PBMCs or T cells enriched from blood (not recorded which). These receptors all stem from a woman in her twenties or thirties with acute COVID-19.

The genes are TRBV11-1 and TRBJ2-1, with 12 bases matching TRBD2. The CDR3 sequence is 16 residues long. The trim removed 4 bases at V and 4 bases at J, leaving 5 bases unmatched. CDR1 SGHAT and CDR2 FQDESV come from the germline V gene (reference sequence). The CDR3 sequence is CASSSLTSGGYNEQFF. The CDR3 DNA reads as TGTGCCAGCAGCTCCCTGACTAGCGGGGGATACAATGAGCAGTTCTTC.

The rearrangement uses TRBV30 and TRBJ1-4, with D maybe TRBD1 (6 bases). Germline assignment: CDR1 GTSNPN and CDR2 SVGIG (reference sequence). V dropped 2 bases and J dropped 6 bases, with 10 bases sitting between them. CDR3 length equals 13 residues. CDR3 bases: TGTGCCTGGAGTCCAGGGGATTATGAAAAACTGTTTTTT. This translates into CAWSPGDYEKLFF. Full variable domain (rest looked up from reference TRBV30 and TRBJ1-4): SQTIHQWPATLVQPVGSPLSLECTVEGTSNPNLYWYRQAAGRGLQLLFYSVGIGQISSEVPQNLSASRPQDRQFILSSKKLLLSDSGFYLCAWSPGDYEKLFFGSGTQLSVL.

The chain has TRBV3-1 (or the pseudogene TRBV3-2) and TRBJ1-6; 7 bases are shared with TRBD1. This CDR3 region has 17 residues. Looked up from germline, CDR1 is LGHDT and CDR2 is YNNKEL (reference sequence). V was clipped by 6 bases and J by 0 bases; unmatched bases: 8. The CDR3 is CASSVGTASSYNSPLHF. The CDR3 coding sequence is TGTGCCAGCAGTGTAGGGACAGCTAGCTCCTATAATTCACCCCTCCACTTT.

This clone was seen only once. At the DNA level, this CDR3 is encoded by other sequences in the same sample as well. This chain links TRBV9 with TRBJ2-2, with D unclear. Per germline, CDR1 SGDLS and CDR2 YYNGEE. The CDR3 consists of 14 residues. The germline V and J ends were trimmed by 0 bases and 3 bases, with 6 bases remaining between them. In DNA, the CDR3 is TGTGCCAGCAGCGTAGGAGGATACACCGGGGAGCTGTTTTTT. It is translated as CASSVGGYTGELFF.

This clone was detected once. The chain couples TRBV12-3 or TRBV12-4 to TRBJ1-2, with a tentative D call TRBD1 (5 bases). The length of the CDR3 is 12 residues. The germline V and J ends were trimmed by 4 bases and 8 bases, with 11 bases remaining between them. CDR3 nucleotide sequence: TGTGCCAGCAGTTCGCCGTCAGGGGGCTACACCTTC. Amino acids: CASSSPSGGYTF.

This chain connects TRBV11-2 to TRBJ1-2; D unresolved. The V end was cut by 3 bases, the J end by 5 bases, with 7 bases between. Germline-derived CDR1 and CDR2 are SGHAT and FQNNGV. The length of the CDR3 is 12 residues. CDR3 loop: CASSFGGYGYTF. CDR3 coding DNA: TGTGCCAGCAGCTTCGGAGGGTATGGCTACACCTTC.

The chain joins TRBV5-6 to TRBJ2-7, with 9 bases that match TRBD1. CDR3 length: 15 amino acids. The germline V gene has CDR1 SGHDT and CDR2 YYEEEE. The V gene end was trimmed by 5 bases and the J gene end by 0 bases; junction bases not matched to a gene: 6. As DNA, the CDR3 is TGTGCCAGCAGATATGGGACAGGGAGCTCCTACGAGCAGTACTTC. Translated, it gives CASRYGTGSSYEQYF.

This clone has just a few counts. The V gene is TRBV7-8, the J gene TRBJ1-4, with 10 bases aligning to TRBD1. The length of the CDR3 is 16 residues. CDR1 SGHVS and CDR2 FQNEAQ come from the germline V gene. Trimming cost V 8 bases and J 1 base; bases outside gene matches: 7. This CDR3 is CASSTGGYETNEKLFF. In DNA, the CDR3 is TGTGCCAGCTCGACAGGGGGCTACGAAACTAATGAAAAACTGTTTTTT.

The J gene is TRBJ1-1, the V gene TRBV7-2; possible D gene TRBD1, 6 bases. This CDR3 is built from 14 residues. Trimming took 5 bases from V and 4 from J, leaving 14 bases between them. Germline lookup yields CDR1 SGHTA and CDR2 FQGNSA. The CDR3 DNA reads TGTGCCAGCAGCCCCAGTGGCAGGGGCACTGAAGCTTTCTTT. Protein: CASSPSGRGTEAFF.

The chain employs TRBV7-2 and TRBJ1-3; 9 nucleotides align to TRBD1. This CDR3 is 18 amino acids long. The germline gives CDR1 SGHTA, CDR2 FQGNSA. The J segment lost 0 bases and the V segment lost 2 bases, leaving 8 bases of the junction unmatched. CDR3 DNA sequence: TGTGCCAGCAGCTTAACTCGGACAGGGGACTACTCTGGAAACACCATATATTTT. Translated: CASSLTRTGDYSGNTIYF.

The chain combines TRBV27 with TRBJ1-5, with a tentative D call TRBD1 (5 bases). V lost 7 bases and J 7 bases, leaving 14 bases between the germline ends. This CDR3 region has 13 residues. CDR1 and CDR2 from the germline V gene are MNHEY and SMNVEV (reference sequence). CDR3 in amino acids: CASKGAIEQPQHF. The CDR3 DNA is TGTGCCAGCAAAGGGGCGATAGAGCAGCCCCAGCATTTT.

This chain connects TRBV27 to TRBJ2-5; 7 nucleotides match TRBD2. The CDR3 consists of 17 residues. V lost 2 bases, J lost 5 bases, and 14 bases stayed unmatched. Germline CDR1 and CDR2: MNHEY and SMNVEV (reference sequence). The CDR3 here is CASSLGWRGRPPETQYF. The CDR3 DNA is TGTGCCAGCAGTTTAGGGTGGCGGGGGAGACCCCCGGAGACCCAGTACTTC.

This clone has a single count. The genes are TRBV24-1 and TRBJ2-3; 9 positions agree with TRBD2. The CDR3 runs to 16 residues. Germline loops: CDR1 KGHDR, CDR2 SFDVKD. Unmatched junction bases numbered 4, after V lost 3 bases and J lost 1 base. CDR3 nucleotide sequence: TGTGCCACCAGTGATCCTGAGCGGGGGGGCACAGATACGCAGTATTTT. It yields the protein CATSDPERGGTDTQYF.

A single count supports this clone. V is TRBV7-9 and J is TRBJ2-7; TRBD1 agrees at 8 bases. J lost 6 bases, V lost 7 bases, and 20 bases had no gene match. Germline V lookup: CDR1 SEHNR, CDR2 FQNEAQ (reference sequence). CDR3 length: 17 residues. This CDR3 reads CASTAYDGQGVSGEQYF. DNA of the CDR3: TGTGCCAGCACCGCTTATGACGGACAGGGAGTGTCCGGCGAGCAGTACTTC.

The chain carries TRBV2 and TRBJ2-2, with TRBD1 identical over 7 bases. V lost 5 bases, J lost 7 bases, and 10 bases stayed unmatched. The V gene's germline CDR1 is SNHLY and CDR2 FYNNEI. The CDR3 consists of 15 residues. This chain's CDR3 is CASSPKTGIVGELFF. CDR3 DNA: TGTGCCAGCAGTCCGAAGACAGGGATCGTCGGGGAGCTGTTTTTT.

The V gene is TRBV15, the J gene TRBJ2-3; TRBD2 might be the D (6 bases). V dropped 9 bases and J dropped 1 base, with 14 bases sitting between them. CDR1 is LNHNV and CDR2 is YYDKDF in the germline V gene (reference sequence). This CDR3 has 14 residues. The CDR3 reads CATRRAGRTDTQYF. The CDR3 DNA reads as TGTGCCACAAGGAGGGCGGGTCGCACAGATACGCAGTATTTT.

The rearrangement joins TRBV6-2 or TRBV6-3 to TRBJ2-2, with TRBD2 matching 8 bases. This CDR3 is 15 amino acids long. Germline CDR1 MNHEY, CDR2 SVGEGT. V lost 5 bases, J lost 7 bases, and 9 bases stayed unmatched. This CDR3 reads CASSTGLRGVGELFF. For the CDR3, the DNA is TGTGCCAGCAGTACCGGGCTGCGGGGGGTCGGGGAGCTGTTTTTT.

J is TRBJ1-1 and V is TRBV12-2; the table's D call of TRBD1 was not tested on the DNA. TRBV12-2 is given as a pseudogene. CDR3 size: 16 residues. The CDR3 reads CASRSATGLSSTEAFF. The CDR3 coding sequence is TGTGCAAGTCGCTCAGCGACAGGGCTCTCGAGCACTGAAGCTTTCTTT.

V gene TRBV18 combines with J gene TRBJ1-4; no firm D call. Germline V gene sequence: CDR1 KGHSH, CDR2 LQKENI. The V and J ends lost 4 bases and 4 bases respectively, with 13 bases between them. This CDR3 comprises 15 residues. CDR3: CASSQTTGSNEKLFF. The CDR3 nucleotides are TGTGCCAGCTCACAAACGACGGGGAGTAATGAAAAACTGTTTTTT.

The chain is built from TRBV15 and TRBJ2-3, with TRBD2 as a possible D gene (5 bases). The CDR3 has 15 amino acids. CDR1 and CDR2 (germline): LNHNV, YYDKDF (reference sequence). V dropped 7 bases and J dropped 2 bases, with 16 bases sitting between them. The CDR3 region has the DNA TGTGCCACCACCCCCGCGGGTAGCTACACAGATACGCAGTATTTT. Its translation is CATTPAGSYTDTQYF.

The chain carries TRBV4-1 and TRBJ1-5; a possible D gene is TRBD1 (6 bases). From germline, CDR1 is MGHRA and CDR2 YSYEKL. This CDR3 has 16 amino acids. Trimming cost V 0 bases and J 4 bases, with 13 bases left between them. The CDR3 protein is CASSQDRRGANQPQHF. In nucleotides, the CDR3 is TGCGCCAGCAGCCAAGACCGCAGGGGTGCTAATCAGCCCCAGCATTTT.